The entry that follows covers one T cell receptor beta chain sequence. Its antigen remains unidentified. Data came from immunoSEQ multiplex PCR; TCRdb stores just in-frame clones and leaves some out. The top ten clones hold 0.3% to 0.35% of a sample with roughly 40,000 clones, approximately 84% of them seen once. The sample comes from a study of STAT5B mutations in CD4+ large granular lymphocyte leukemia. Findings and caveats of the study: Approximately 25% of private leukemic clonotypes occurred rarely in other patients' non-leukemic repertoires. TRBV06-family usage was enriched in top patient clones (8/27) versus controls (2/35).

There are 16 residues in the CDR3. Germline CDR1 reads MNHNY; CDR2 reads SVGAGI (reference sequence). With V trimmed by 5 bases and J by 5 bases, 9 bases remained unmatched. V is TRBV6-6 and J is TRBJ1-6, with 7 bases identical to TRBD1. The source is a human donor in good health. Input material: CD4+ T cells from blood buffy coats. Written as DNA, the CDR3 is TGTGCCAGCAGTCAGGGGGGGATACCAAATAATTCACCCCTCCACTTT. Translation gives CASSQGGIPNNSPLHF.